This T cell receptor (beta chain) stems from a study of siplizumab effects on memory and regulatory T cells. A remark on this clone: Its antigen remains unknown.

Study findings and constraints: Apparently key alloresponse contributors, naive T cells also seemed more diverse than memory cells.

Clones were read by immunoSEQ multiplex PCR, and TCRdb kept only the in-frame ones, dropping some. This table holds some 65,000 clones, approximately 89% found once. From germline, CDR1 is GTSNPN and CDR2 SVGIG (reference sequence). The ends were cut back, 2 bases at V and 7 bases at J, with 23 bases in the middle. There are 16 residues in the CDR3. The genes are TRBV30 and TRBJ1-2; D not certain. The receptor was isolated from a human donor in good health. Sequenced material: Tregs sorted from blood. CDR3 protein: CAWSKKRQNIVFGYTF. The CDR3 nucleotides are TGTGCCTGGAGTAAGAAGCGGCAGAACATAGTTTTTGGCTACACCTTC.